This T cell receptor beta chain emerged from a study of naive and memory T cell subsets. Study-wide findings and caveats: Potentially, T cell activation and differentiation skew this RNA-based measurement.

TCR cDNA received a 3' ligated oligonucleotide that carried a UMI. Unsorted total RNA, about 1 to 1000 ng, was DNase treated before reverse transcription. Amplification of ligated cDNA took four PCR rounds with SP2 and nested alpha and beta constant primers. Reverse transcription of blood and skin TCR RNA was primed at alpha and beta constant regions. TCRdb passed the 5' RACE reads through MiXCR, listing each CDR3 protein once. The sample lists more than 60,000 distinct CDR3 sequences, 6.5% to 9% occurring once. The CDR3 runs 15 residues. The ends were cut back, 3 bases at V and 5 bases at J, with 14 bases in the middle. Concerning this clonotype itself: No antigen is known for it.

The chain carries TRBV12-3 or TRBV12-4 and TRBJ2-1; no definite D call. The sequence derives from a female donor in good health. CDR3 in DNA: TGTGCCAGCAGTTTCGTTTCGCTTCAGCACAATGAGCAGTTCTTC. Its protein is CASSFVSLQHNEQFF.